The clone carrying this T cell receptor beta chain is a singleton in its sample. The target antigen is unknown. This sample's time point: 2013-2014 season, 7 days after vaccination. CDR1 is MDHEN, CDR2 SYDVKM, per germline. Trimming cost V 6 bases and J 7 bases, with 19 bases left between them. The CDR3 length is 15 residues. Measured with immunoSEQ multiplex PCR; TCRdb has only the in-frame clones, and not every one. Among about 9,900 clones listed, more than 65% were seen once. These data are taken from a study of follicular helper T cells after annual influenza vaccination. Study in general: After each seasonal flu vaccination, blood came on days 0, 7 and 28. Study outcomes and limitations: Productive TCRB sequences came from only about 10-23% of cells.

The receptor's source is an adult who received the influenza vaccine. The V and J genes are TRBV28 and TRBJ2-1, with D maybe TRBD1 (6 bases). The sequences come from CXCR5- memory CD4+ T cells sorted from blood, collected 7 days after influenza vaccination. The CDR3 here is CASRSTGNTRNEQFF. DNA of the CDR3: TGTGCCAGCAGGTCCACAGGGAACACGAGGAATGAGCAGTTCTTC.